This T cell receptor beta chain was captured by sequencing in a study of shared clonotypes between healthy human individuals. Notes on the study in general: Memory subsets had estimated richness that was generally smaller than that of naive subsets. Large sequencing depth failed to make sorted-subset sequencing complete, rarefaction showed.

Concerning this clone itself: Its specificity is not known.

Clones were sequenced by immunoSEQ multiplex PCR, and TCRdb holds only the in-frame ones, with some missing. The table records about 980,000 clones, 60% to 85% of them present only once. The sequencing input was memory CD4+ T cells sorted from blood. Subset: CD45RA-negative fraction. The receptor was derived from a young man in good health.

As DNA, the CDR3 is TGTGCCAGCGGCAGACTAGCGGACATTTCCTACGAGCAGTACTTC. Its protein is CASGRLADISYEQYF. The gene calls are TRBV27 and TRBJ2-7, with TRBD2 matching over 9 bases. V lost 8 bases and J lost 1; bases outside the gene matches: 9. The CDR3 is 15 amino acids. Germline CDR1 reads MNHEY; CDR2 reads SMNVEV (reference sequence).